The present TCR beta chain was sequenced within a study of cytomegalovirus exposure and HLA in healthy donors. Notes on the study in general: Other equally common chains were less clonally expanded than HLA-associated TCR beta chains, a later analysis showed. TCR beta sequences numbering over 15,000 were associated with HLA alleles at 0.05 false discovery rate in a later analysis.

Healthy bone marrow donors supplied every sample. This clone was seen only a few times. Its antigen is as yet unknown. 60 Vbeta and 13 Jbeta primers were used in PCR. The data were produced by immunoSEQ multiplex PCR, yet TCRdb's version contains in-frame clones alone and is incomplete. The repertoire holds fewer than 300,000 clones, roughly 85% seen once, with roughly 4% in the top ten. CDR1 and CDR2 from the germline V gene are MDHEN and SYDVKM. V gave up 1 base and J gave up 5 bases, with 9 bases separating them. The CDR3 is 14 amino acids. This receptor was obtained from a man aged 40-50 years in good health and CMV-seropositive. The sample consisted of PBMCs. This chain uses TRBV28 with TRBJ1-5; D gene uncertain. Written as DNA, the CDR3 is TGTGCCAGCAGTTTATTAGGAGGATATCAGCCCCAGCATTTT. Translating gives CASSLLGGYQPQHF.